Listed below are T cell receptor beta chains from one sample, sequenced in a study of cytomegalovirus exposure and HLA in healthy donors. Some clones are missing from TCRdb's copy, which holds only in-frame ones; the method was immunoSEQ multiplex PCR. The repertoire has about 76,000 clones, around 70% of them found once; the top ten carry roughly 10%. Sequencing input: PBMCs. The receptors come from a woman in her forties in good health and CMV-seropositive. The CDR3 runs from the conserved cysteine through the conserved F or W. A D gene is named only where the DNA matches it firmly. Size is stated for part of the rows, as once, few or many counts, or as a class when the clone is expanded.

>TRBV6-5|-|TRBJ2-7|-
CASSQSLASEQYF
TGTGCCAGCAGCCAGTCTCTTGCCAGCGAGCAGTACTTC
>TRBV6-5|-|TRBJ1-1|-
CASSKQENTEAFF
TGTGCCAGCAGTAAACAGGAGAACACTGAAGCTTTCTTT
>TRBV7-9|-|TRBJ1-5|-
CASSFGGQPQHF
TGTGCCAGCAGCTTCGGGGGACAGCCCCAGCATTTT
>TRBV27|-|TRBJ1-2|-
CASNRAYGYTF
TGTGCCAGCAACAGGGCCTATGGCTACACCTTC
>TRBV5-4|TRBD1|TRBJ2-2|-
CANSDWTGTGELFF
TGTGCCAATTCCGACTGGACAGGGACCGGGGAGCTGTTTTTT
>TRBV5-4|TRBD1|TRBJ1-6|-
CASSLRTGANSPLHF
TGTGCCAGCAGCTTGCGAACAGGGGCTAATTCACCCCTCCACTTT
>TRBV19|TRBD2|TRBJ2-2|-
CASTKWNSAQGRGGELFF
TGTGCCAGTACGAAATGGAACAGCGCCCAAGGGAGGGGCGGGGAGCTGTTTTTT
>TRBV28|TRBD1|TRBJ1-1|-
CASLLGGTGRGTEAFF
TGTGCCAGCCTACTGGGGGGGACAGGGAGGGGCACTGAAGCTTTCTTT
>TRBV4-3|-|TRBJ2-6|-
CASSPGHPGANVLTF
TGCGCCAGCAGCCCCGGACACCCTGGGGCCAACGTCCTGACTTTC
>TRBV5-1|-|TRBJ2-3|-
CASSRLGAGASPYTQYF
TGCGCCAGCAGCCGGTTGGGGGCGGGGGCTTCACCATATACGCAGTATTTT
>TRBV5-1|-|TRBJ1-2|-
CASSLAEAYGYTF
TGCGCCAGCAGCTTGGCTGAGGCCTACGGCTACACCTTC
>TRBV11-2|-|TRBJ1-1|-
CASSTTGFGQTKAFF
TGTGCCAGCAGCACCACAGGCTTCGGACAGACAAAAGCTTTCTTT
>TRBV5-1|-|TRBJ2-5|few
CASSLEGQSETQYF
TGCGCCAGCAGCTTGGAGGGGCAATCGGAGACCCAGTACTTC
>TRBV2|-|TRBJ2-3|-
CASSFQRTVTDTQYF
TGTGCCAGCAGTTTCCAAAGGACAGTCACAGATACGCAGTATTTT
>TRBV10-3|TRBD1|TRBJ1-5|-
CAISESSTGGQPQHF
TGTGCCATCAGTGAGTCATCAACAGGGGGGCAGCCCCAGCATTTT
>TRBV10-2|-|TRBJ2-7|-
CASRGGTEIYEQYF
TGCGCCAGCCGGGGCGGGACAGAAATCTACGAGCAGTACTTC
>TRBV2|TRBD2|TRBJ2-7|-
CASSDSGGPPYEQYF
TGTGCCAGCAGTGATAGCGGGGGCCCTCCCTACGAGCAGTACTTC
>TRBV28|-|TRBJ2-7|once
CASSVADLSEQYF
TGTGCCAGCAGTGTGGCGGATCTTTCCGAGCAGTACTTC
>TRBV4-3|TRBD1|TRBJ2-1|-
CASSQDKWQGAKNEQFF
TGCGCCAGCAGCCAAGATAAATGGCAGGGGGCGAAAAATGAGCAGTTCTTC
>TRBV30|-|TRBJ2-1|once
CAWSRGRSNEQFF
TGTGCCTGGAGTAGGGGCCGGAGCAATGAGCAGTTCTTC
>TRBV2|TRBD1|TRBJ1-4|few
CASRGDSEKLFF
TGTGCCAGCAGAGGGGACAGTGAAAAACTGTTTTTT
>TRBV7-9|TRBD1|TRBJ1-1|-
CASSSWTGGNTEAFF
TGTGCCAGCAGCTCCTGGACAGGGGGGAACACTGAAGCTTTCTTT
>TRBV29-1|-|TRBJ2-1|-
CSVGGRSSYNEQFF
TGCAGCGTTGGAGGAAGAAGCTCCTACAATGAGCAGTTCTTC
>TRBV7-8|-|TRBJ2-3|-
CASSLALRDTQYF
TGTGCCAGCAGCTTAGCGTTACGGGATACGCAGTATTTT
>TRBV6-1|-|TRBJ1-5|-
CASSEQGGKGSNQPQHF
TGTGCCAGCAGTGAACAGGGTGGTAAGGGTAGCAATCAGCCCCAGCATTTT
>TRBV28|-|TRBJ1-2|-
CASLPARSTSNYGYTF
TGTGCCAGCCTACCCGCCCGGTCAACTTCTAACTATGGCTACACCTTC
>TRBV6-5|-|TRBJ1-1|few
CASSYLGGRDTEAFF
TGTGCCAGCAGTTACTTGGGGGGGCGTGACACTGAAGCTTTCTTT
>TRBV4-2|-|TRBJ1-1|few
CASSQAGPLNTEAFF
TGTGCCAGCAGCCAAGCAGGGCCCCTGAACACTGAAGCTTTCTTT
>TRBV29-1|TRBD2|TRBJ2-2|few
CSATTGGTGELFF
TGCAGCGCAACCACGGGGGGGACCGGGGAGCTGTTTTTT
>TRBV19|-|TRBJ2-7|-
CASSNRTTAYEQYF
TGTGCCAGTAGTAATAGGACTACAGCCTACGAGCAGTACTTC
>TRBV2|TRBD1|TRBJ2-7|-
CASSDWDRGQQYF
TGTGCCAGCAGTGATTGGGACAGGGGGCAGCAGTACTTC
>TRBV27|-|TRBJ2-7|-
CASSIFPQGGYEQYF
TGTGCCAGCAGTATATTCCCGCAGGGTGGGTACGAGCAGTACTTC
>TRBV6-6|TRBD1|TRBJ2-5|-
CASTFRQGLRETQYF
TGTGCCAGCACCTTTCGACAGGGGCTGAGGGAGACCCAGTACTTC
>TRBV7-9|TRBD1|TRBJ2-2|once
CSSSFGGTGTIELFF
TGTTCCAGCAGCTTTGGTGGGACAGGGACGATCGAGCTGTTTTTT
>TRBV5-1|-|TRBJ2-1|few
CASSLQGVPNNEQFF
TGCGCCAGCAGCTTACAGGGCGTTCCGAACAATGAGCAGTTCTTC
>TRBV11-2|-|TRBJ2-7|-
CASSDGSSYEQYF
TGTGCCAGCAGCGACGGGAGCTCCTACGAGCAGTACTTC
>TRBV19|TRBD2|TRBJ2-3|few
CASNGGRTDTQYF
TGTGCCAGTAACGGCGGGAGAACAGATACGCAGTATTTT
>TRBV7-2|TRBD2|TRBJ2-1|-
CASSRLAGLPPNEQFF
TGTGCCAGCAGCCGTCTAGCGGGGTTACCCCCCAATGAGCAGTTCTTC
>TRBV28|TRBD1|TRBJ2-2|-
CASSSGGPGELFF
TGTGCCAGCAGTTCAGGGGGCCCCGGGGAGCTGTTTTTT
>TRBV2|-|TRBJ2-2|-
CASSPSNTGELFF
TGTGCCAGCAGTCCTTCTAACACCGGGGAGCTGTTTTTT
>TRBV18|TRBD1|TRBJ1-2|few
CASSPSGTEHGYTF
TGTGCCAGCTCACCTTCCGGGACAGAACACGGCTACACCTTC
>TRBV29-1|TRBD2|TRBJ2-1|-
CSVGGGLAGEPSYNEQFF
TGCAGCGTCGGTGGGGGTCTAGCGGGGGAGCCCTCCTACAATGAGCAGTTCTTC
>TRBV4-3|TRBD1|TRBJ1-1|-
CASSQGSSDRATEAFF
TGCGCCAGCAGCCAAGGCTCCTCGGACAGGGCCACTGAAGCTTTCTTT
>TRBV2|-|TRBJ1-6|-
CASRRSLENSPLHF
TGTGCCAGCAGGAGATCCCTCGAAAATTCACCCCTCCACTTT
>TRBV13|TRBD1|TRBJ1-1|-
CASSSIPGTANTEAFF
TGTGCCAGCAGCTCAATCCCCGGGACAGCGAACACTGAAGCTTTCTTT
>TRBV7-8|-|TRBJ2-1|-
CASTLQGDEQFF
TGTGCCAGCACTCTACAGGGTGATGAGCAGTTCTTC
>TRBV11-2|-|TRBJ2-1|-
CASSQRAGLRFF
TGTGCCAGCAGCCAACGGGCGGGGTTAAGGTTCTTC
>TRBV19|-|TRBJ1-5|-
CASSRVGGNQPQHF
TGTGCCAGTAGTCGGGTGGGAGGAAATCAGCCCCAGCATTTT
>TRBV7-9|-|TRBJ2-1|few
CASSFRQASSYNEQFF
TGTGCCAGCAGCTTCCGACAGGCCAGCTCCTACAATGAGCAGTTCTTC
>TRBV5-1|TRBD2|TRBJ2-3|-
CASSLGGSGDTQYF
TGCGCCAGCAGCTTGGGCGGGAGTGGCGATACGCAGTATTTT
>TRBV29-1|-|TRBJ2-7|-
CSVLGGTYEQYF
TGCAGCGTTCTCGGGGGAACCTACGAGCAGTACTTC
>TRBV15|TRBD1|TRBJ1-2|-
CATSRGDREIYGYTF
TGTGCCACCAGCAGAGGGGACAGGGAGATTTATGGCTACACCTTC
>TRBV9|TRBD1|TRBJ1-3|-
CASSAGTGETTIYF
TGTGCCAGCAGCGCCGGGACAGGGGAGACCACCATATATTTT
>TRBV7-2|-|TRBJ1-1|-
CASSLRGLEGSTNTEAFF
TGTGCCAGCAGTCTAAGGGGATTGGAGGGGTCGACTAACACTGAAGCTTTCTTT
>TRBV19|-|TRBJ1-1|-
CASSINSGAFF
TGTGCCAGTAGTATAAATAGCGGGGCTTTCTTT